This T cell receptor (beta chain) is drawn from a study of shared clonotypes between healthy human individuals. Measured with immunoSEQ multiplex PCR; TCRdb has only the in-frame clones, and not every one. The table includes almost 750,000 clones, just under 75% detected once. Material for sequencing was memory CD4+ T cells sorted from blood. Sample subset: CD45RA-negative fraction. The sequence derives from a young woman in good health.

This chain's CDR3 is CASSPDRAGANVLTF. In DNA form, the CDR3 reads TGTGCCAGCTCACCAGACAGGGCTGGGGCCAACGTCCTGACTTTC. The chain carries TRBV18 and TRBJ2-6, with 7 nucleotides matching TRBD1. CDR3 length: 15 amino acids. Losses at the gene ends were 2 bases for V and 2 bases for J; bases not matched to a gene: 0. CDR1 and CDR2 (germline): KGHSH, LQKENI.